The 18 T cell receptor beta chains listed next were all sequenced from one sample in a study of blood T cells in healthy people across ages. For the second PCR, which ran for about 6 to 12 cycles, a sample-barcoded 5' primer and a J-beta primer mix were used. TCRdb re-called the 5' RACE reads through MiXCR, storing one row per CDR3 protein. The table lists hundreds of thousands of distinct CDR3 sequences, approximately 49% of them singletons. The sequencing input was blood. The source is a woman in her sixties or seventies in good health.

The genes are TRBV28 and TRBJ1-5; tentative D call: TRBD1 (6 bases). This CDR3 spans 14 amino acids. Trimming cost V 8 bases and J 5 bases, with 16 bases left between them. The germline V gene encodes CDR1 MDHEN and CDR2 SYDVKM. CDR3 amino acids: CASQDQGSYQPQHF. The CDR3 coding sequence is TGTGCCAGCCAGGACCAGGGGTCCTATCAGCCCCAGCATTTT.

This clonotype has only a few counts. The chain employs TRBV9 and TRBJ2-7; D is ambiguous. The V gene's germline CDR1 is SGDLS and CDR2 YYNGEE. Trimming took off 1 base at V and 1 base at J, with 12 bases between the two ends. The CDR3 has 15 residues. CDR3 sequence (DNA): TGTGCCAGCAGCGTAAGTGCAGACGGGTCCTACGAGCAGTACTTC. Translating gives CASSVSADGSYEQYF.

The chain carries TRBV28 and TRBJ1-5; D is uncertain. Trimming left V 6 bases short and J 7 bases short, with 7 bases between. CDR3 length equals 11 residues. CDR1 and CDR2 from the germline V gene are MDHEN and SYDVKM. The DNA for the CDR3 is TGTGCCAGCAGATCGCACCAGCCCCAGCATTTT. Translation: CASRSHQPQHF. Full variable domain (rest looked up from reference TRBV28 and TRBJ1-5): DVKVTQSSRYLVKRTGEKVFLECVQDMDHENMFWYRQDPGLGLRLIYFSYDVKMKEKGDIPEGYSVSREKKERFSLILESASTNQTSMYLCASRSHQPQHFGDGTRLSIL.

The rearrangement links TRBV14 to TRBJ2-7; no clear D. V shed 2 bases and J shed 2 bases, with 22 bases lying between them. The CDR3 sequence is 18 residues long. Germline V lookup: CDR1 SGHDN, CDR2 FVKESK. The CDR3 sequence is CASSQTRTAPSSPYEQYF. The CDR3 nucleotides are TGTGCCAGCAGCCAAACCCGGACCGCACCGTCCTCCCCCTACGAGCAGTACTTC.

About this clonotype itself: An end of the junction differs from the germline gene, which may be a read error. The chain employs TRBV28 and TRBJ2-3; D uncertain. The CDR3 contains 11 residues. Per germline, CDR1 MDHEN and CDR2 SYDVKM. The CDR3 sequence: CAGRSEDTQYF. The CDR3 coding sequence is TGTGCCGGCAGGTCGGAAGATACGCAGTATTTT.

This clonotype occurred a few times. Here the CDR3 reads CASSYSGSYGYTF. In DNA form, the CDR3 reads TGTGCCAGCAGTTACTCGGGCAGCTATGGCTACACCTTC. V gene TRBV6-5 combines with J gene TRBJ1-2, with D hard to call. The CDR3 has 13 residues. Trimming cost V 0 bases and J 4 bases, with 6 bases left between them. In germline, CDR1 is MNHEY, CDR2 SVGAGI.

This clonotype was counted a few times. Mismatch with germline at one junction end may stem from a read error. The genes are TRBV7-9 and TRBJ2-4; TRBD2 matches at 9 bases. This CDR3 spans 14 amino acids. Germline V lookup: CDR1 SEHNR, CDR2 FQNEAQ (reference sequence). CDR3 in amino acids: CASSIAGEGNIQYF. In nucleotides, the CDR3 is TGTGCCAGCAGCATAGCGGGAGAGGGGAACATTCAGTACTTC.

The chain carries TRBV5-6 and TRBJ2-1; D possibly corresponds to TRBD1 (6 bases). The CDR3 covers 15 residues. The germline CDR1 and CDR2 sequences are SGHDT and YYEEEE. V lost 2 bases to trimming and J lost 0 bases, with 9 bases between them. CDR3 amino acids: CASSLVGASYNEQFF. In DNA, the CDR3 is TGTGCCAGCAGCTTAGTGGGGGCCTCCTACAATGAGCAGTTCTTC. The full variable domain, rest sourced from reference TRBV5-6 and TRBJ2-1, is DAGVTQSPTHLIKTRGQQVTLRCSPKSGHDTVSWYQQALGQGPQFIFQYYEEEERQRGNFPDRFSGHQFPNYSSELNVNALLLGDSALYLCASSLVGASYNEQFFGPGTRLTVL.

In the case of this clonotype: An end of the junction does not agree with germline; a read error may underlie this. The gene calls are TRBV7-3 and TRBJ2-4, with 7 nucleotides matching TRBD2. The germline CDR1 and CDR2 sequences are SGHTA and FQGTGA. The CDR3 consists of 15 residues. The CDR3 loop reads CASSLTSGTGNILYF. In DNA, the CDR3 is TGTGCCAGCAGCTTAACGAGCGGGACCGGAAACATTCTGTACTTC.

The CDR3 DNA sequence: TGCAGCGTTCGGTCCTACAATGAGCAGTTCTTC. This sequence encodes CSVRSYNEQFF. The chain is built from TRBV29-1 and TRBJ2-1; D unclear. V gave up 5 bases and J gave up 1 base, with 3 bases separating them. From germline, CDR1 is SQVTM and CDR2 ANQGSEA. The CDR3 covers 11 residues.

This clonotype is a singleton in its sample. This rearrangement joins TRBV6-2 or TRBV6-3 to TRBJ2-5; TRBD2 matches at 8 bases. The V gene's germline CDR1 is MNHEY and CDR2 SVGEGT. The V gene end was trimmed by 6 bases and the J gene end by 4 bases; junction bases not matched to a gene: 7. The CDR3 runs 14 residues. DNA of the CDR3: TGTGCCAGCAGGACACATGGACTAGCAGAGACCCAGTACTTC. Translated, it gives CASRTHGLAETQYF.

This chain connects TRBV29-1 to TRBJ2-1, with TRBD1 matching over 7 bases. The germline gives CDR1 SQVTM, CDR2 ANQGSEA. The CDR3 consists of 15 residues. The CDR3 sequence is CGARTGSLMANEQFF. The CDR3 nucleotides are TGCGGCGCCCGGACAGGCTCCTTAATGGCCAATGAGCAGTTCTTC.

This chain connects TRBV20-1 to TRBJ2-1; 7 bases map to TRBD2. The germline V gene encodes CDR1 DFQATT and CDR2 SNEGSKA (reference sequence). The CDR3 spans 15 residues. Germline trimming cut 5 bases from V and 0 bases from J; bases unmatched to any gene: 7. CDR3 in DNA: TGCAGTGCTTCCTTACTAGCGAGCTCCTACAATGAGCAGTTCTTC. Translating it yields CSASLLASSYNEQFF.

The V and J genes are TRBV20-1 and TRBJ2-1, with 9 bases fitting TRBD1. V lost 8 bases and J lost 3; bases outside the gene matches: 8. The germline CDR1 and CDR2 sequences are DFQATT and SNEGSKA (reference sequence). CDR3 length: 14 amino acids. The CDR3 bases are TGCAGTACTCTACAGGGGGCTTTCTACAATGAGCAGTTCTTC. It encodes CSTLQGAFYNEQFF.

Only one count was recorded for this clonotype. The rearrangement joins TRBV6-2 or TRBV6-3 to TRBJ2-2; D may match TRBD1 or TRBD2 (5 bases each). This CDR3 has 18 residues. The V end was cut by 3 bases, the J end by 5 bases, with 22 bases between. Germline V lookup: CDR1 MNHEY, CDR2 SVGEGT. CDR3 sequence reads: CASSYEFGTTRRTGELFF. The CDR3 DNA reads as TGTGCCAGCAGTTATGAGTTCGGGACCACGCGACGGACCGGGGAGCTGTTTTTT.

This clonotype was seen a handful of times. In nucleotides, the CDR3 is TGCACTAGCGGGAACAATGAGCAGTTCTTC. Protein sequence: CTSGNNEQFF. The chain links TRBV29-1 to TRBJ2-1; 9 bases line up with TRBD2. This CDR3 has 10 residues. From germline, CDR1 is SQVTM and CDR2 ANQGSEA.

The chain is built from TRBV12-3 or TRBV12-4 and TRBJ1-2; 7 bases map to TRBD1. This CDR3 comprises 14 residues. The V segment lost 2 bases and the J segment 6 bases; nucleotides outside the gene matches: 6. This CDR3 reads CASSLQGGADGYTF. CDR3 nucleotides: TGTGCCAGCAGTTTACAGGGGGGGGCGGATGGCTACACCTTC.

CDR3 nucleotides: TGTGCCAGCAGCTACTGGGACCGATTAACAGATACGCAGTATTTT. Protein: CASSYWDRLTDTQYF. The gene calls are TRBV7-9 and TRBJ2-3; D is perhaps TRBD1 or TRBD2 (5 bases each). The CDR3 sequence is 15 residues long. Germline V gene data show CDR1 as SEHNR and CDR2 as FQNEAQ (reference sequence). Trimming took 4 bases from V and 3 from J, leaving 14 bases between them. Variable domain in full (rest from reference TRBV7-9 and TRBJ2-3): DTGVSQNPRHKITKRGQNVTFRCDPISEHNRLYWYRQTLGQGPEFLTYFQNEAQLEKSRLLSDRFSAERPKGSFSTLEIQRTEQGDSAMYLCASSYWDRLTDTQYFGPGTRLTVL.